Following are 12 T cell receptor beta chains from one sample sequenced in a study of blood T cell repertoires in COVID-19. Produced via immunoSEQ multiplex PCR; TCRdb's table is partial and in-frame only. Here the sample spans 200,000 to 250,000 clones, around 81% being singletons. The material sequenced was PBMCs or T cells enriched from blood (not recorded which). The receptors originated from a man younger than 45 with acute COVID-19.

This chain links TRBV19 with TRBJ1-5, with D unclear. This CDR3 is 14 amino acids long. The germline CDR1 and CDR2 sequences are LNHDA and SQIVND (reference sequence). V was trimmed by 3 bases and J by 4 bases, leaving 10 bases between them. This CDR3 reads CASSILAVNQPQHF. CDR3 nucleotides: TGTGCCAGTAGTATCCTGGCAGTTAATCAGCCCCAGCATTTT.

This clone was seen a handful of times. This rearrangement joins TRBV5-6 to TRBJ2-1, with D perhaps matching TRBD2 (6 bases). The CDR3 is 14 residues long. The V gene lost 4 bases and the J gene lost 5 bases, with 13 bases spanning the gap. Looked up from germline, CDR1 is SGHDT and CDR2 is YYEEEE. The CDR3 protein is CASSLSGGDNEQFF. The CDR3 nucleotides are TGTGCCAGCAGCCTGAGCGGAGGGGACAATGAGCAGTTCTTC.

This rearrangement joins TRBV27 to TRBJ2-3; D may be TRBD2 (6 bases). Germline lookup yields CDR1 MNHEY and CDR2 SMNVEV (reference sequence). The CDR3 sequence is 12 residues long. The V end was cut by 3 bases, the J end by 6 bases, with 7 bases between. Here the CDR3 reads CASSFRGDTQYF. DNA for the CDR3: TGTGCCAGCAGTTTCCGGGGGGATACGCAGTATTTT.

In this sample, this clone turned up once. The gene calls are TRBV15 and TRBJ1-3, with 11 bases identical to TRBD1. Germline V gene data show CDR1 as LNHNV and CDR2 as YYDKDF (reference sequence). V dropped 3 bases and J dropped 3; count of bases not matched to a gene: 1. The CDR3 is 15 amino acids. CDR3 in DNA: TGTGCCACCAGCAGGGACAGGGGGCATGGAAACACCATATATTTT. Amino acid sequence: CATSRDRGHGNTIYF.

This sequence joins TRBV27 and TRBJ2-1; no firm D call. Trimming took off 3 bases at V and 0 bases at J, with 3 bases between the two ends. Germline V lookup: CDR1 MNHEY, CDR2 SMNVEV (reference sequence). This CDR3 has 13 residues. This chain's CDR3 is CASSFSSYNEQFF. CDR3 coding DNA: TGTGCCAGCAGTTTCAGCTCCTACAATGAGCAGTTCTTC.

CDR3 DNA: TGTGCCATTACTCCTAGCGGCACAGATACGCAGTATTTT. This translates into CAITPSGTDTQYF. This rearrangement joins TRBV10-3 to TRBJ2-3; D possibly corresponds to TRBD2 (6 bases). Trimming took 9 bases from V and 1 from J, leaving 11 bases between them. CDR3 length: 13 amino acids. Germline V gene sequence: CDR1 ENHRY, CDR2 SYGVKD.

The rearrangement joins TRBV2 to TRBJ1-3; no clear D. The V end was cut by 4 bases, the J end by 0 bases, with 10 bases between. This CDR3 has 15 residues. CDR1 is SNHLY, CDR2 FYNNEI, per germline. The CDR3 bases are TGTGCCAGCAGTGTGGTAGCTAACTCTGGAAACACCATATATTTT. This gives the protein CASSVVANSGNTIYF.

This rearrangement joins TRBV7-6 to TRBJ2-6; 8 nucleotides align to TRBD1. The CDR3 extends over 15 amino acids. Germline assignment: CDR1 SGHVS and CDR2 FNYEAQ. V shed 4 bases and J 2 bases; nucleotides not matched to a gene: 1. Here the CDR3 reads CASSSQGAGANVLTF. As DNA, the CDR3 is TGTGCCAGCAGCTCACAGGGGGCTGGGGCCAACGTCCTGACTTTC.

On this clone itself: The sample holds other DNA sequences that translate to the same CDR3. This rearrangement joins TRBV2 to TRBJ2-7; 9 positions match TRBD1. The CDR3 length is 13 residues. The germline CDR1 and CDR2 sequences are SNHLY and FYNNEI. V shed 8 bases, J shed 1 base, and the junction held 3 bases outside the gene matches. The CDR3 bases are TGTGCCAGCGCTGGGACAGGGTCCTACGAGCAGTACTTC. Translated: CASAGTGSYEQYF. Supplemented by reference TRBV2 and TRBJ2-7, the full variable domain reads EPEVTQTPSHQVTQMGQEVILRCVPISNHLYFYWYRQILGQKVEFLVSFYNNEISEKSEIFDDQFSVERPDGSNFTLKIRSTKLEDSAMYFCASAGTGSYEQYFGPGTRLTVT.

This clone was counted at least ten times. This rearrangement joins TRBV29-1 to TRBJ1-5; no firm D call. The CDR3 runs to 13 residues. With 3 bases removed from V and 4 bases from J, the gap between germline ends came to 10 bases. Germline V gene data show CDR1 as SQVTM and CDR2 as ANQGSEA. The CDR3 loop is CSVDYGPNQPQHF. CDR3 nucleotides: TGCAGCGTTGATTACGGTCCAAATCAGCCCCAGCATTTT.

The gene calls are TRBV2 and TRBJ2-3, with D maybe TRBD1 (5 bases). This CDR3 has 15 residues. Trimming took 3 bases from V and 5 from J, leaving 15 bases between them. Looked up from germline, CDR1 is SNHLY and CDR2 is FYNNEI. CDR3 DNA sequence: TGTGCCAGCAGTGAGGGCGGCTCAGGGAAAGATACGCAGTATTTT. This codes for CASSEGGSGKDTQYF.

The chain uses TRBV10-3 and TRBJ1-4; no reliable D call. This CDR3 comprises 13 residues. Germline V gene data show CDR1 as ENHRY and CDR2 as SYGVKD. Trimming stripped 4 bases from V and 8 bases from J, with 11 bases between. This CDR3 reads CAISVATEEKLFF. The CDR3 DNA follows: TGTGCCATCAGTGTTGCCACTGAGGAAAAACTGTTTTTT.